The rows below give T cell receptor beta chains drawn from one sample of a study of T cells after yellow fever vaccination. TCRdb reprocessed the 5' RACE reads with MiXCR, giving one entry per CDR3 protein. The top ten hold just under 3% of the sample, which has roughly 170,000 distinct CDR3 sequences, roughly 6.4% seen once. Sequencing used CD4+ T cells sorted from PBMCs, obtained on the day of the first yellow fever vaccination. The source of these receptors is a young man who received the YFV17D yellow fever vaccine. Both conserved end residues are trimmed from each CDR3.

CDR3 length: 14
J gene: TRBJ1-2
V gene: TRBV20-1
CDR3 protein: SARDRTGYGSYGYT

CDR3 length: 16
J gene: TRBJ2-6
V gene: TRBV9
CDR3 protein: ASSPGDRGVPGANVLT

CDR3 length: 12
J gene: TRBJ1-3
V gene: TRBV30
CDR3 protein: AWSVGRPGNTIY

CDR3 length: 13
J gene: TRBJ2-5
V gene: TRBV12-3/TRBV12-4
CDR3 protein: ASSFPDRGQETQY

CDR3 length: 12
J gene: TRBJ1-1
V gene: TRBV7-2
CDR3 protein: ASSFLGGGTEAF

CDR3 length: 11
J gene: TRBJ1-3
V gene: TRBV7-9
CDR3 protein: ASSLTGTNTIY

CDR3 length: 12
J gene: TRBJ2-1
V gene: TRBV5-1
CDR3 protein: ASSLDGEYNEQF

CDR3 length: 10
J gene: TRBJ2-1
V gene: TRBV11-2
CDR3 protein: ASSLGLNEQF

CDR3 length: 11
J gene: TRBJ2-1
V gene: TRBV10-3
CDR3 protein: AISESGVYEQF

CDR3 length: 10
J gene: TRBJ1-2
V gene: TRBV29-1
CDR3 protein: SVETPKYGYT

CDR3 length: 14
J gene: TRBJ2-7
V gene: TRBV12-3/TRBV12-4
CDR3 protein: ASSPSSGGNPYEQY

CDR3 length: 13
J gene: TRBJ2-1
V gene: TRBV7-3
CDR3 protein: ASSRGRGRGGEQF

CDR3 length: 14
J gene: TRBJ2-6
V gene: TRBV2
CDR3 protein: ASSEAMGAGANVLT

CDR3 length: 9
J gene: TRBJ2-4
V gene: TRBV4-1
CDR3 protein: ASSQEWIQY

CDR3 length: 13
J gene: TRBJ2-1
V gene: TRBV27
CDR3 protein: ASSFQRDSYNEQF

CDR3 length: 11
J gene: TRBJ2-3
V gene: TRBV5-4
CDR3 protein: ASKMGGTDTQY

CDR3 length: 14
J gene: TRBJ1-1
V gene: TRBV7-6
CDR3 protein: ASSYARTGGNTEAF

CDR3 length: 14
J gene: TRBJ2-2
V gene: TRBV9
CDR3 protein: ASSLYWDPNTGELF

CDR3 length: 12
J gene: TRBJ1-3
V gene: TRBV2
CDR3 protein: ASSAAGPGNTIY

CDR3 length: 11
J gene: TRBJ2-3
V gene: TRBV7-2
CDR3 protein: ASSLSPTDTQY

CDR3 length: 12
J gene: TRBJ2-7
V gene: TRBV7-2
CDR3 protein: ASSLWDTSYEQY

CDR3 length: 12
J gene: TRBJ2-3
V gene: TRBV7-2
CDR3 protein: ASSTTAYTDTQY

CDR3 length: 12
J gene: TRBJ1-1
V gene: TRBV12-3/TRBV12-4
CDR3 protein: ASSLDRWGTEAF

CDR3 length: 14
J gene: TRBJ2-2
V gene: TRBV7-9
CDR3 protein: ASSWASGTNTGELF

CDR3 length: 14
J gene: TRBJ1-6
V gene: TRBV4-3
CDR3 protein: ASSQSPGQGPSPLH

CDR3 length: 13
J gene: TRBJ1-4
V gene: TRBV7-9
CDR3 protein: ASSLDGGILEKLF

CDR3 length: 15
J gene: TRBJ2-3
V gene: TRBV6-1
CDR3 protein: ASSERGLVSVSDTQY

CDR3 length: 11
J gene: TRBJ1-5
V gene: TRBV29-1
CDR3 protein: SVAIQPNQPQH

CDR3 length: 14
J gene: TRBJ2-3
V gene: TRBV7-2
CDR3 protein: ASSLAVYSSTDTQY

CDR3 length: 12
J gene: TRBJ2-7
V gene: TRBV12-3/TRBV12-4
CDR3 protein: ASLRGLDDYEQY